The rows below give T cell receptor beta chains drawn from one sample of a study of cytomegalovirus exposure and HLA in healthy donors. Assay used: immunoSEQ multiplex PCR; TCRdb lists only in-frame clones, some missing. Among some 160,000 clones listed, around three quarters were seen once. The sequencing sample was made of PBMCs. The receptor set was obtained from a woman in her thirties or forties in good health and CMV-seronegative. Both conserved end residues are part of each CDR3. A D gene is named only where the DNA matches it firmly. Rows may omit the clone size; those that give it use once, few, many or a size class.

cdr3_aa	cdr3_nt	j_call	clone_size	v_call	d_call
CASSLNPTAYFEQYF	TGTGCCAGCAGTTTAAACCCGACAGCTTACTTCGAGCAGTACTTC	TRBJ2-7	.	TRBV27	.
CASSLRTDRGTDTQYF	TGCGCCAGCAGCTTGCGAACGGACAGGGGCACAGATACGCAGTATTTT	TRBJ2-3	.	TRBV5-1	TRBD1
CSAGTGLHEQYF	TGCAGCGCCGGGACAGGGCTCCACGAGCAGTACTTC	TRBJ2-7	.	TRBV29-1	TRBD1
CSVDPKLAGGQDTQYF	TGCAGCGTTGATCCCAAACTAGCGGGGGGGCAAGATACGCAGTATTTT	TRBJ2-3	.	TRBV29-1	TRBD2
CASNYRRGDYNEQFF	TGTGCCAGCAACTATCGCCGGGGAGACTACAATGAGCAGTTCTTC	TRBJ2-1	.	TRBV28	.
CALRRGEAFF	TGTGCCCTCCGACGGGGGGAAGCTTTCTTT	TRBJ1-1	few	TRBV30	.
CASSQVRQGGNTIYF	TGTGCCAGCAGCCAAGTGCGACAGGGGGGAAACACCATATATTTT	TRBJ1-3	.	TRBV4-2	TRBD1
CASSDRANAYQETQYF	TGCGCCAGCAGTGACAGGGCGAACGCTTACCAAGAGACCCAGTACTTC	TRBJ2-5	.	TRBV10-2	.
CASSLAEGRNEQFF	TGTGCCAGCAGCCTAGCGGAAGGCCGAAATGAGCAGTTCTTC	TRBJ2-1	few	TRBV6-5	TRBD2
CASSLLFAVGQVNTDTQYF	TGTGCCAGCAGCTTATTGTTTGCCGTGGGACAGGTAAACACAGATACGCAGTATTTT	TRBJ2-3	.	TRBV7-9	TRBD1
CASSPPGQGAYEQFF	TGTGCCAGCAGCCCCCCGGGACAGGGGGCGTATGAGCAGTTCTTC	TRBJ2-1	once	TRBV6-6	TRBD1
CASYRDREVYEQYF	TGTGCCAGCTATAGGGACAGGGAAGTCTACGAGCAGTACTTC	TRBJ2-7	.	TRBV28	TRBD1
CASRGLAGDTQYF	TGTGCCAGCAGGGGACTAGCGGGAGATACGCAGTATTTT	TRBJ2-3	.	TRBV14	TRBD2
CASSVAAADTQYF	TGTGCCAGCAGCGTAGCTGCGGCAGATACGCAGTATTTT	TRBJ2-3	.	TRBV9	.
CASSRLAGGNEQFF	TGTGCCAGCAGCCGACTAGCGGGGGGGAATGAGCAGTTCTTC	TRBJ2-1	.	TRBV13	TRBD2
CASSQTRRQETQYF	TGTGCCAGCAGCCAAACTAGGAGACAAGAGACCCAGTACTTC	TRBJ2-5	.	TRBV7-8	.
CASRIEGGGYSEAFF	TGTGCCAGCAGGATCGAGGGGGGGGGATACAGTGAAGCTTTCTTT	TRBJ1-1	.	TRBV27	.
CAISEAAGNPPGELFF	TGTGCCATCAGTGAGGCAGCGGGGAATCCGCCCGGGGAGCTGTTTTTT	TRBJ2-2	.	TRBV10-3	TRBD2
CASSFRGGGTDTQYF	TGCGCCAGCAGCTTTAGAGGGGGGGGGACAGATACGCAGTATTTT	TRBJ2-3	.	TRBV5-1	.
CASSPRVQGPRDTQYF	TGTGCCAGCTCACCACGGGTACAGGGGCCCAGAGATACGCAGTATTTT	TRBJ2-3	.	TRBV18	TRBD1
CASSSTSAGPNTEAFF	TGCGCCAGCAGCTCCACCTCGGCAGGCCCGAACACTGAAGCTTTCTTT	TRBJ1-1	once	TRBV5-1	.
CASSSPGTGNNEQFF	TGTGCCAGCAGTTCACCAGGGACAGGGAACAATGAGCAGTTCTTC	TRBJ2-1	once	TRBV28	TRBD1
CASSRTETNYGYTF	TGTGCCAGCAGCCGGACAGAGACTAACTATGGCTACACCTTC	TRBJ1-2	.	TRBV5-4	.
CASMETGASGYTF	TGTGCCAGTATGGAGACAGGGGCGTCTGGCTACACCTTC	TRBJ1-2	few	TRBV19	TRBD1
CASSPGGRQETQYF	TGCGCCAGCAGCCCGGGAGGCCGCCAAGAGACCCAGTACTTC	TRBJ2-5	.	TRBV5-1	TRBD2
CASSPAMGQGKTEAFF	TGTGCCAGCAGCCCGGCGATGGGACAGGGAAAAACTGAAGCTTTCTTT	TRBJ1-1	.	TRBV5-4	TRBD1
CASSQLGLGQRTGELFF	TGCGCCAGCAGCCAACTGGGATTGGGACAGCGCACCGGGGAGCTGTTTTTT	TRBJ2-2	.	TRBV4-3	TRBD1
CASSDGTSGQETQYF	TGTGCCAGCAGTGATGGGACTAGCGGACAAGAGACCCAGTACTTC	TRBJ2-5	.	TRBV28	TRBD2
CASSLRGSNEQFF	TGTGCCAGCTCACTCCGGGGGAGCAATGAGCAGTTCTTC	TRBJ2-1	.	TRBV18	.
CASSPTQGENTEAFF	TGTGCCAGCTCACCCACACAGGGGGAGAACACTGAAGCTTTCTTT	TRBJ1-1	.	TRBV18	TRBD1